Shown below are 27 T cell receptor beta chains from a single sample sequenced in a study of human T cells and chemical hapten exposure (dated by TCRdb to about 2021). Explained via the paper, the time point label denotes: pre-sensitization, week 0. The treatment or condition label here, explained by the study, means: therapeutic diphenylcyclopropenone sensitization with weekly scalp DPC. Total RNA was extracted from unfractionated whole blood collected in Tempus Blood RNA tubes. The library was made by RACE. For sequencing, a NextSeq 500 was employed. TCRdb reanalyzed the raw reads on its own, using fastp at Q25 for trimming and MiXCR for clone calling, and kept in-frame beta chains. Here each entry gathers all rows of one CDR3 protein and keeps the most common genes and DNA. This sample gives 30,000 to 40,000 distinct CDR3 sequences in total; about 12% of them show up just once. Less than 2.5% of the sample comes from the top ten.

The sequencing here drew on whole blood, taken in connection with sensitization to the hapten diphenylcyclopropenone (DPC). The receptors were gathered from a woman aged 40 to 49 with alopecia areata. Some clones in this sample may be carry-over from other donors' samples.

This clonotype turned up a few times. The chain links TRBV28 to TRBJ2-7; tentatively, D is TRBD1 (5 bases). The CDR3 has 10 residues. V dropped 5 bases and J dropped 6 bases, with 5 bases sitting between them. CDR1 and CDR2 from the germline V gene are MDHEN and SYDVKM. This CDR3 reads CASSRGEQYF. CDR3 bases: TGTGCCAGCAGTAGGGGCGAGCAGTACTTC.

This clonotype was observed at least ten times. The chain carries TRBV7-2 and TRBJ2-1, with TRBD2 as a possible D gene (6 bases). The ends were cut back, 2 bases at V and 5 bases at J, with 10 bases in the middle. The CDR3 runs 14 residues. Germline CDR1 and CDR2: SGHTA and FQGNSA. The CDR3 protein is CASSLTSRNNEQFF. CDR3 DNA: TGTGCCAGCAGCTTAACTAGCAGAAACAATGAGCAGTTCTTC. Together with reference TRBV7-2 and TRBJ2-1, the CDR3 gives the full variable domain: GAGVSQSPSNKVTEKGKDVELRCDPISGHTALYWYRQSLGQGLEFLIYFQGNSAPDKSGLPSDRFSAERTGGSVSTLTIQRTQQEDSAVYLCASSLTSRNNEQFFGPGTRLTVL.

This clonotype was picked up many times. CDR3 amino acids: CASQDSGRKGEQFF. The CDR3 coding sequence is TGTGCCAGCCAGGATAGCGGGAGGAAGGGTGAGCAGTTCTTC. The chain recombines TRBV11-3 with TRBJ2-1; 10 positions match TRBD2. The germline V gene encodes CDR1 SGHNT and CDR2 YENEEA. With 8 bases clipped from V and 9 bases from J, the junction kept 10 bases outside the gene matches. This CDR3 is built from 14 residues.

Here the CDR3 DNA reads TGTGCCAGCAGCCAACGGCACAATGAGCAGTTCTTC. This sequence encodes CASSQRHNEQFF. The genes are TRBV4-2 and TRBJ2-1; D is undetermined. The CDR3 consists of 12 residues. Germline CDR1 is LGHNA and CDR2 is YNFKEQ. With 2 bases removed from V and 5 bases from J, the gap between germline ends came to 4 bases.

This clonotype showed up just a few times. This sequence joins TRBV20-1 and TRBJ1-1; the D gene is possibly TRBD1 (6 bases). With 1 base removed from V and 4 bases from J, the gap between germline ends came to 13 bases. Germline lookup yields CDR1 DFQATT and CDR2 SNEGSKA (reference sequence). The CDR3 is 14 residues long. In DNA form, the CDR3 reads TGCAGTGCTAGAGGTACAGGGTCTTTCACTGAAGCTTTCTTT. Amino acids: CSARGTGSFTEAFF.

At least ten counts were recorded for this clonotype. This sequence joins TRBV6-2 or TRBV6-3 and TRBJ2-7; no reliable D call. Germline CDR1 MNHEY, CDR2 SVGEGT. The CDR3 consists of 14 residues. V lost 2 bases, J lost 2 bases, and 10 bases lay in between. CDR3 sequence: CASSYGRTTYEQYF. The CDR3 nucleotides read TGTGCCAGCAGTTACGGGCGGACGACCTACGAGCAGTACTTC.

This chain joins TRBV9 and TRBJ2-3, with D hard to call. The germline V and J ends were trimmed by 4 bases and 3 bases, with 18 bases remaining between them. CDR3 length equals 16 residues. CDR1 is SGDLS and CDR2 is YYNGEE in the germline V gene. Written as DNA, the CDR3 is TGTGCCAGCAGCACCCCTCCGCTAGGTGATACAGATACGCAGTATTTT. Amino acid sequence: CASSTPPLGDTDTQYF.

This clonotype appeared a few times. This chain connects TRBV28 to TRBJ2-7; 8 nucleotides line up with TRBD2. Germline CDR1 MDHEN, CDR2 SYDVKM. The CDR3 is 11 residues long. The CDR3 reads CGSGTSYEQYF. The CDR3 DNA sequence: TGTGGGAGCGGGACTAGCTACGAGCAGTACTTC.

This clonotype was counted at least ten times. The chain combines TRBV5-1 with TRBJ1-1; D uncertain. V was clipped by 1 base and J by 7 bases, with 14 bases between them. The CDR3 consists of 14 residues. The germline V gene has CDR1 SGHRS and CDR2 YFSETQ. The CDR3 region is CASSLKQSTFEAFF. The CDR3 DNA sequence: TGCGCCAGCAGCTTGAAACAGTCTACCTTTGAAGCTTTCTTT.

The sample holds many counts of this clonotype. The chain combines TRBV19 with TRBJ2-1, with 12 nucleotides matching TRBD2. The V segment lost 7 bases and the J segment 6 bases; nucleotides outside the gene matches: 7. This CDR3 is built from 15 residues. Germline loops: CDR1 LNHDA, CDR2 SQIVND (reference sequence). The CDR3 loop is CASTKTSGRGNEQFF. CDR3 DNA sequence: TGTGCCAGTACCAAGACTAGCGGGAGAGGCAATGAGCAGTTCTTC.

This chain joins TRBV10-3 and TRBJ2-3; the match to TRBD1 covers 7 bases. The CDR3 extends over 15 amino acids. CDR1 is ENHRY and CDR2 is SYGVKD in the germline V gene. V shed 4 bases and J 0 bases; nucleotides not matched to a gene: 4. In DNA, the CDR3 is TGTGCCATCAGTGCCGGGACAGCGAGCACAGATACGCAGTATTTT. It is translated as CAISAGTASTDTQYF.

This clonotype was recorded many times. The chain joins TRBV18 to TRBJ2-3; D uncertain. Germline V lookup: CDR1 KGHSH, CDR2 LQKENI. The CDR3 is 15 residues long. The germline V and J ends were trimmed by 6 bases and 2 bases, with 15 bases remaining between them. CDR3 residues: CASSRRPTPTDTQYF. The CDR3 bases are TGTGCCAGCTCCAGAAGACCGACCCCCACAGATACGCAGTATTTT.

The chain carries TRBV27 and TRBJ2-3; D possibly corresponds to TRBD1 (7 bases). There are 14 residues in the CDR3. The germline gives CDR1 MNHEY, CDR2 SMNVEV (reference sequence). V gave up 3 bases and J gave up 4 bases, with 11 bases separating them. CDR3 coding DNA: TGTGCCAGCAGTTTCAGGGGGGCACCAGATACGCAGTATTTT. Its protein is CASSFRGAPDTQYF.

This clonotype was detected a few times. The gene calls are TRBV12-3 or TRBV12-4 and TRBJ2-2; the D gene is possibly TRBD2 (6 bases). V lost 11 bases to trimming and J lost 4 bases, with 17 bases between them. The CDR3 has 14 residues. The CDR3 coding sequence is TGTGCCGGGGGGTTGGGCTCGGGCACCGGGGAGCTGTTTTTT. The encoded protein is CAGGLGSGTGELFF.

The chain employs TRBV9 and TRBJ2-7; D may match TRBD1 or TRBD2 (5 bases each). The CDR3 is made up of 13 amino acids. From germline, CDR1 is SGDLS and CDR2 YYNGEE. Trimming shortened V by 0 bases and J by 6 bases, and 10 bases separated the two germline ends. The CDR3 reads CASSVDSGTEQYF. The CDR3 region has the DNA TGTGCCAGCAGCGTAGACTCAGGGACCGAGCAGTACTTC.

This clonotype was seen repeatedly, ten times or more. V is TRBV6-2 or TRBV6-3 and J is TRBJ1-1; 8 bases align to TRBD1. J was trimmed by 9 bases and V by 6 bases; bases with no gene match: 9. Germline assignment: CDR1 MNHEY and CDR2 SVGEGT. The CDR3 totals 13 residues. DNA of the CDR3: TGTGCCAGCAGCCCCCGGACAGGGAATAAAGCTTTCTTT. Protein product: CASSPRTGNKAFF.

The table lists this clonotype with a few counts. The chain has TRBV7-2 and TRBJ2-5; 10 bases are a match to TRBD2. The CDR3 runs to 16 residues. Germline-derived CDR1 and CDR2 are SGHTA and FQGNSA. After removal of 2 bases from V and 1 base from J, the junction contained 4 bases not matched to a gene. CDR3 coding DNA: TGTGCCAGCAGCTTATCGGCTAGCGGGGGCCAAGAGACCCAGTACTTC. Amino acids: CASSLSASGGQETQYF.

This clonotype was found many times. The chain is built from TRBV11-2 and TRBJ1-4; D is unclear. The V gene lost 1 base and the J gene lost 5 bases, with 11 bases spanning the gap. The V gene's germline CDR1 is SGHAT and CDR2 FQNNGV. CDR3 size: 15 residues. The CDR3 DNA follows: TGTGCCAGCAGCTTAGGTCCAGCACGAAATGAAAAACTGTTTTTT. The encoded protein is CASSLGPARNEKLFF.

This clonotype was counted between two and nine times. The V and J genes are TRBV7-2 and TRBJ2-5; D is possibly TRBD1 or TRBD2 (5 bases each). The CDR3 is 17 residues long. V was shortened by 8 bases and J by 2 bases, with 24 bases between the two germline ends. Per germline, CDR1 SGHTA and CDR2 FQGNSA. CDR3 residues: CASGPGPGAGVQETQYF. The CDR3 DNA follows: TGTGCCAGCGGTCCGGGACCCGGGGCGGGTGTACAAGAGACCCAGTACTTC.

This clonotype came up a few times. The rearrangement joins TRBV20-1 to TRBJ2-2, with D perhaps matching TRBD2 (5 bases). In germline, CDR1 is DFQATT, CDR2 SNEGSKA (reference sequence). Deletions cut 5 bases from V and 5 bases from J, with 9 bases between. This CDR3 has 12 amino acids. CDR3 DNA: TGCAGTGCTGGCCGGGGAACCGGGGAGCTGTTTTTT. Translated: CSAGRGTGELFF.

The chain couples TRBV7-2 to TRBJ1-4; tentatively, D is TRBD1 (6 bases). This CDR3 comprises 14 residues. V lost 5 bases and J 7 bases, leaving 14 bases between the germline ends. CDR1 and CDR2 from the germline V gene are SGHTA and FQGNSA. Here the CDR3 reads CASSPGHWTEKLFF. Here the CDR3 DNA reads TGTGCCAGCAGCCCGGGACATTGGACTGAAAAACTGTTTTTT.

The chain is built from TRBV29-1 and TRBJ2-5, with a possible D match to TRBD2 (6 bases). CDR1 SQVTM and CDR2 ANQGSEA come from the germline V gene. The CDR3 length is 11 residues. Between the trimmed V and J ends, which lost 7 bases and 7 bases, there was a span of 13 bases. The CDR3 is CSGGIERTQYF. CDR3 nucleotides: TGCAGCGGCGGGATCGAAAGGACCCAGTACTTC. The full variable domain, its missing parts supplied by reference TRBV29-1 and TRBJ2-5, is SAVISQKPSRDICQRGTSLTIQCQVDSQVTMMFWYRQQPGQSLTLIATANQGSEATYESGFVIDKFPISRPNLTFSTLTVSNMSPEDSSIYLCSGGIERTQYFGPGTRLLVL.

The chain has TRBV9 and TRBJ2-1; 8 bases align to TRBD2. Germline V CDR1 and CDR2: SGDLS, YYNGEE. The CDR3 consists of 15 residues. Trimming cost V 3 bases and J 1 base; bases outside gene matches: 3. CDR3 region: CASSAGGSSYNEQFF. The CDR3, as DNA: TGTGCCAGCAGCGCGGGGGGGTCTTCCTACAATGAGCAGTTCTTC.

The rearrangement uses TRBV5-5 and TRBJ2-7; D remains ambiguous. The CDR3 runs 16 residues. Germline assignment: CDR1 SGHKS and CDR2 YYEKEE (reference sequence). The V and J ends lost 0 bases and 0 bases respectively, with 13 bases between them. CDR3 amino acids: CASSLEPAVSSYEQYF. CDR3 in DNA: TGTGCCAGCAGCTTGGAACCGGCAGTAAGCTCCTACGAGCAGTACTTC.

The sample holds many counts of this clonotype. The genes are TRBV30 and TRBJ2-7, with a possible D match to TRBD1 (5 bases). CDR3 length: 14 amino acids. Germline lookup yields CDR1 GTSNPN and CDR2 SVGIG (reference sequence). Trimming cost V 0 bases and J 5 bases, with 14 bases left between them. The CDR3 nucleotides are TGTGCCTGGAGTGTCTTGGCAGGGTCTAACGAGCAGTACTTC. Translated, it gives CAWSVLAGSNEQYF.

There are many counts of this clonotype. The V call is TRBV3-1, the J call TRBJ2-5; 7 nucleotides agree with TRBD1. Germline V lookup: CDR1 LGHDT, CDR2 YNNKEL (reference sequence). V gave up 3 bases and J gave up 3 bases; unmatched junction bases: 1. The length of the CDR3 is 13 residues. This CDR3 reads CASSQGQKETQYF. The CDR3 bases are TGTGCCAGCAGCCAGGGACAGAAAGAGACCCAGTACTTC.

By frequency in the sample, this clonotype is medium-sized. V is TRBV19 and J is TRBJ2-3; perhaps TRBD2 as D (6 bases). Germline V gives CDR1 LNHDA, CDR2 SQIVND (reference sequence). The CDR3 covers 14 residues. Deletions cut 6 bases from V and 1 base from J, with 11 bases between. The CDR3 region has the DNA TGTGCCAGTAGGGTCCGGGAGCGCACAGATACGCAGTATTTT. As protein: CASRVRERTDTQYF. The complete variable domain, with remaining parts taken from reference TRBV19 and TRBJ2-3, reads DGGITQSPKYLFRKEGQNVTLSCEQNLNHDAMYWYRQDPGQGLRLIYYSQIVNDFQKGDIAEGYSVSREKKESFPLTVTSAQKNPTAFYLCASRVRERTDTQYFGPGTRLTVL.